The T cell receptor (beta chain) under discussion was sequenced for a study of vaccination effects on CD4 cells after COVID-19. Study-level background: Researchers obtained post-vaccine samples at a median of 72 days past the second dose.

TCRdb keeps only in-frame clones here, not all; method: immunoSEQ multiplex PCR. The sample contains fewer than 30,000 clones, roughly 80% of which appear only once. Expansion of antigen-specific CD4+ T cells with viral peptide pools was carried out by the ViraFEST assay before sequencing. Culturing for around 10 days preceded CD4+ T cell isolation. Everyone in the study got two shots of either the BNT162b2 or mRNA-1273 vaccine. Germline V gene data show CDR1 as SEHNR and CDR2 as FQNEAQ (reference sequence). This CDR3 contains 19 residues. V shed 2 bases, J shed 6 bases, and the junction held 19 bases outside the gene matches. On this clone itself: Its antigen is unidentified.

Sequenced here: CD4+ T cells from PBMCs cultured with SARS-CoV-2 spike peptides, sampled after COVID-19 vaccination. This TCR came from a human donor who received a COVID-19 vaccine. The V and J genes are TRBV7-9 and TRBJ2-7; 10 bases align to TRBD2. The CDR3 nucleotides read TGTGCCAGCAGCTTAATTCGTGGACTAGCGGACCGTGGGGTTCCCGAGCAGTACTTC. The encoded protein is CASSLIRGLADRGVPEQYF.